This record concerns one T cell receptor beta chain sequence. The data stem from a study of T cell responses to AZD1222 COVID-19 vaccine. This table comes from immunoSEQ multiplex PCR, and its TCRdb copy is limited to in-frame clones, with some not included. The table has 95,000 to 150,000 clones, 92% seen once. The length of the CDR3 is 16 residues. Between the trimmed V and J ends, which lost 8 bases and 2 bases, there was a span of 19 bases. Germline assignment: CDR1 SGHTA and CDR2 FQGNSA. This clonotype originated in an adult in good health. This sequence joins TRBV7-2 and TRBJ2-4, with D perhaps assigned TRBD1 or TRBD2 (6 bases each). Here the sequenced sample was peripheral blood, taken on day 0 of AZD1222 vaccination. The CDR3 sequence is CASGGGSIGPKNIQYF. The CDR3 coding sequence is TGTGCCAGCGGAGGGGGGTCAATCGGGCCCAAAAACATTCAGTACTTC.